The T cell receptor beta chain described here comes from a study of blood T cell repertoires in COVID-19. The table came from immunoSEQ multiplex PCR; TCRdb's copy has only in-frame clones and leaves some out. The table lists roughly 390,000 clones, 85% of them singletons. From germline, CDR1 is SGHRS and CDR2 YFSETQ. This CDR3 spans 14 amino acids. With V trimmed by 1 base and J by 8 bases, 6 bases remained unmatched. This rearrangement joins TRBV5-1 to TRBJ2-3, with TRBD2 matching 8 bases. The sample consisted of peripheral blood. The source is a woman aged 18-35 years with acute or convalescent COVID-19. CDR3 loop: CASSLIGGARTQYF. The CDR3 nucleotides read TGCGCCAGCAGCTTGATCGGGGGGGCCCGTACGCAGTATTTT.